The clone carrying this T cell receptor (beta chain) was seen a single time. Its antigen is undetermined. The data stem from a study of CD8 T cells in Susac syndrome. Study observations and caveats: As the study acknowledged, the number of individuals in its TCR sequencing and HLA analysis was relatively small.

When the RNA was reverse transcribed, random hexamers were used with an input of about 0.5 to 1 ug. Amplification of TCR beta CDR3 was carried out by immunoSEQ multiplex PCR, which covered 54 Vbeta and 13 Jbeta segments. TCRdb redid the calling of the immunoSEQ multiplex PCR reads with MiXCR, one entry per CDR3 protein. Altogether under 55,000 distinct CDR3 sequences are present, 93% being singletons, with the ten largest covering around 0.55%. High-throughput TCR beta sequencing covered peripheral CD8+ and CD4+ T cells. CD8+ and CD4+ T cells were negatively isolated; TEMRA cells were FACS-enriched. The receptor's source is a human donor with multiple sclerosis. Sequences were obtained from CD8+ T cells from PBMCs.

In DNA, the CDR3 is TGTGCCAGCAGCTTAGCTAGAGGACCCTACGAGCAGTACTTC. Its protein product is CASSLARGPYEQYF. This chain connects TRBV7-9 to TRBJ2-7, with D unclear. Trimming removed 0 bases from V and 2 bases from J, with 8 bases in between. This CDR3 contains 14 residues. CDR1 SEHNR and CDR2 FQNEAQ come from the germline V gene (reference sequence).